These T cell receptor beta chains were read from a single sample in a study of circulating CD8 cells and anti-PD-1 response in melanoma. TCRdb fed the reads into MiXCR, producing one record per CDR3 protein. The table lists about 710 distinct CDR3 sequences, 6.1% of them singletons. The sequenced sample was CD8+ T cells from PBMCs, obtained at baseline or after one month of anti-PD-1 therapy (not recorded which). The receptors originated from a human donor with melanoma. Both conserved end residues are part of each CDR3. The D gene is left open where the match is weak. Not every row has a clone size; where given, it reads once, few, many or a size class.

TRBJ2-6	.	TRBV27	large	CASSSREAGANVLTF	TGTGCCAGCAGTTCGAGGGAGGCTGGGGCCAACGTCCTGACTTTC
TRBJ2-3	TRBD1	TRBV24-1	large	CATSDPGQSRDTQYF	TGTGCCACCAGTGATCCGGGACAGAGCCGGGATACGCAGTATTTT
TRBJ1-1	TRBD1	TRBV20-1	medium-sized	CSAGTATEAFF	TGCAGTGCAGGGACAGCCACTGAAGCTTTCTTT
TRBJ2-7	.	TRBV28	medium-sized	CASSSRNSYEQYF	TGTGCCAGCAGTTCACGGAATTCCTACGAGCAGTACTTC
TRBJ2-1	.	TRBV9	large	CASTPPGGTLNEQFF	TGTGCCAGCACCCCTCCCGGCGGGACCCTTAATGAGCAGTTCTTC
TRBJ1-6	.	TRBV6-1	large	CASSGGFSPLHF	TGTGCCAGCAGTGGAGGGTTCTCACCCCTCCACTTT
TRBJ2-1	.	TRBV21-1	large	CASSALQGKIYNEQFF	TGTGCCAGCAGCGCATTACAGGGGAAAATATACAATGAGCAGTTCTTC
TRBJ2-2	TRBD1	TRBV14	medium-sized	CASSQGQTNTGELFF	TGTGCCAGCAGCCAGGGACAGACGAACACCGGGGAGCTGTTTTTT
TRBJ2-7	TRBD2	TRBV27	large	CASSLRTSGRSVYEQYF	TGTGCCAGCAGTCTCCGGACTAGCGGGAGGTCTGTCTACGAGCAGTACTTC
TRBJ1-2	.	TRBV3-1	medium-sized	CASSQDEGEGYGYTF	TGTGCCAGCAGCCAAGACGAGGGGGAAGGTTATGGCTACACCTTC
TRBJ2-2	TRBD2	TRBV28	few	CASSLIGGYTGELFF	TGTGCCAGCAGTTTAATCGGGGGGTATACCGGGGAGCTGTTTTTT
TRBJ2-1	TRBD1	TRBV13	medium-sized	CASSPDRAVYNEQFF	TGTGCCAGCAGCCCGGACAGGGCAGTCTACAATGAGCAGTTCTTC
TRBJ1-1	.	TRBV29-1	large	CSVEGGPLKTEAFF	TGCAGCGTTGAGGGGGGCCCCTTAAAGACTGAAGCTTTCTTT
TRBJ2-5	.	TRBV21-1	medium-sized	CASSKLGYLRPRGGQTQYF	TGTGCCAGCAGCAAGTTGGGATATCTCCGTCCCAGGGGTGGGCAGACCCAGTACTTC
TRBJ1-5	.	TRBV28	few	CASSHRDWNQPQHF	TGTGCCAGCTCCCACAGGGATTGGAATCAGCCCCAGCATTTT
TRBJ2-7	TRBD1	TRBV11-2	large	CASSSFQGALEHEQYF	TGTGCCAGCAGCTCGTTTCAGGGGGCGCTTGAGCACGAGCAGTACTTC
TRBJ2-7	.	TRBV7-9	large	CASSQWTDSYEQYF	TGTGCCAGCAGCCAATGGACCGACTCCTACGAGCAGTACTTC
TRBJ2-1	.	TRBV11-2	.	CASSRSGGDNEQFF	TGTGCCAGCAGCCGTAGTGGCGGGGACAATGAGCAGTTCTTC
TRBJ2-7	.	TRBV28	few	CASSPPGSYEQYF	TGTGCCAGCAGTCCCCCAGGTTCCTACGAGCAGTACTTC
TRBJ2-7	.	TRBV19	large	CASSIFAQAGEQYF	TGTGCCAGTAGCATTTTTGCGCAGGCGGGCGAGCAGTACTTC
TRBJ2-6	.	TRBV19	.	CASSATTGISGANVLTF	TGTGCCAGTAGTGCAACTACAGGGATCTCTGGGGCCAACGTCCTGACTTTC
TRBJ2-1	TRBD2	TRBV28	.	CASSGTLRESSYNEQFF	TGTGCCAGCAGTGGAACTTTGCGGGAGAGCTCCTACAATGAGCAGTTCTTC
TRBJ2-1	.	TRBV20-1	large	CSAGGEDAYNEQFF	TGCAGTGCTGGAGGGGAGGACGCTTACAATGAGCAGTTCTTC
TRBJ2-1	TRBD2	TRBV7-2	large	CASSPWGLAGVVNEQFF	TGTGCCAGCAGCCCTTGGGGACTAGCGGGAGTAGTTAATGAGCAGTTCTTC
TRBJ1-5	.	TRBV27	large	CASALGGGDQPQHF	TGTGCCAGCGCCTTAGGGGGGGGAGATCAGCCCCAGCATTTT
TRBJ2-1	.	TRBV25-1	large	CASREMREDEQFF	TGTGCCAGTCGCGAGATGCGGGAAGATGAGCAGTTCTTC
TRBJ2-2	TRBD2	TRBV29-1	.	CSARGLAVSDSITGELFF	TGCAGCGCCCGGGGACTAGCGGTTAGTGATTCGATCACCGGGGAGCTGTTTTTT
TRBJ2-7	.	TRBV4-1	large	CASSQDSMAYEQYF	TGCGCCAGCAGCCAAGATAGTATGGCTTACGAGCAGTACTTC
TRBJ2-7	TRBD2	TRBV28	.	CASSTEVAGRPHSYEQYF	TGTGCCAGCAGTACAGAGGTAGCGGGTAGACCCCATTCCTACGAGCAGTACTTC
TRBJ2-1	TRBD2	TRBV28	few	CASSLPTVVTSVDSYNEQFF	TGTGCCAGCAGTCTCCCCACTGTTGTGACTAGCGTGGACTCCTACAATGAGCAGTTCTTC
TRBJ2-1	.	TRBV19	few	CASSTGTTNEQFF	TGTGCCAGTAGTACCGGGACCACCAATGAGCAGTTCTTC
TRBJ2-1	.	TRBV24-1	large	CATRGYNEQFF	TGTGCCACCAGGGGTTACAATGAGCAGTTCTTC
TRBJ2-7	TRBD2	TRBV27	large	CASSLSLLVAGYEQYF	TGTGCCAGCAGTTTATCCCTCTTAGTAGCGGGATACGAGCAGTACTTC
TRBJ2-1	.	TRBV7-3	large	CASSLLGADNEQFF	TGTGCCAGCAGCCTGCTCGGGGCTGACAATGAGCAGTTCTTC
TRBJ1-6	.	TRBV12-3/TRBV12-4	large	CASSLAGNNSPLHF	TGTGCCAGCAGTTTAGCAGGGAATAATTCACCCCTCCACTTT
TRBJ2-1	.	TRBV7-3	few	CASSPLGYAEQFF	TGTGCCAGCAGCCCGCTTGGGTACGCTGAGCAGTTCTTC
TRBJ2-7	.	TRBV29-1	large	CSVEASVGEQYF	TGCAGCGTTGAAGCCAGCGTGGGGGAGCAGTACTTC
TRBJ2-1	.	TRBV28	large	CASSFREQFF	TGTGCCAGCAGTTTCCGGGAGCAGTTCTTC
TRBJ1-3	.	TRBV10-3	medium-sized	CAIGPGLPFF	TGTGCCATCGGTCCGGGACTACCTTTTTTT
TRBJ2-7	.	TRBV28	medium-sized	CASSPALEQYF	TGTGCCAGCAGTCCAGCCCTCGAGCAGTACTTC
TRBJ2-1	.	TRBV29-1	large	CSTTLFSYNEQFF	TGCAGCACGACTCTTTTCTCCTACAATGAGCAGTTCTTC
TRBJ2-1	.	TRBV6-2/TRBV6-3	large	CASTPRSAARPGFF	TGTGCCAGCACCCCTCGGAGCGCTGCCCGCCCGGGGTTCTTC
TRBJ2-7	.	TRBV20-1	few	CSAAGSGTFYEQYF	TGCAGTGCTGCGGGGTCAGGGACCTTCTACGAGCAGTACTTC
TRBJ2-7	TRBD2	TRBV20-1	medium-sized	CSASLPGLAGGHQYF	TGCAGTGCTTCTCTTCCGGGACTAGCGGGAGGGCATCAGTACTTC
TRBJ1-1	TRBD1	TRBV29-1	medium-sized	CSTWTGGGEAFF	TGCAGCACTTGGACAGGGGGCGGTGAAGCTTTCTTT
TRBJ2-5	.	TRBV29-1	large	CSVPSQGPTVDRYQETQYF	TGCAGCGTACCAAGCCAGGGTCCTACCGTAGATCGGTACCAAGAGACCCAGTACTTC
TRBJ2-7	.	TRBV7-2	large	CASSPGLRTYEQYF	TGTGCCAGCAGCCCAGGGTTACGGACCTACGAGCAGTACTTC